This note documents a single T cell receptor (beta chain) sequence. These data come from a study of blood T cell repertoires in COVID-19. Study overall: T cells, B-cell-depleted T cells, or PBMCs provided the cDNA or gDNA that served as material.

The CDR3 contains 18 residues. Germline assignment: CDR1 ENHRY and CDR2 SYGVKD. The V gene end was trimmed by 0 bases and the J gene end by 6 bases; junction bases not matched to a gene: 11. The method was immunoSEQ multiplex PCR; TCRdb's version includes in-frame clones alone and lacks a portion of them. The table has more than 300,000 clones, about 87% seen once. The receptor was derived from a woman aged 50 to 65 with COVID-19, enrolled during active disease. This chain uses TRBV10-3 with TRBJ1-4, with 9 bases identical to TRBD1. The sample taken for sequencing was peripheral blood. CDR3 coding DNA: TGTGCCATCAGTGAGTCCGGGACAGGGATCTTCCTTGATGAAAAACTGTTTTTT. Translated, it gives CAISESGTGIFLDEKLFF.